This T cell receptor (beta chain) is drawn from a study of HIV-infected patients and healthy controls. This CDR3 comprises 14 residues. CDR1 and CDR2 from the germline V gene are MRHNA and SNTAGT. V trimming: 4 bases; J trimming: 6 bases; junction bases outside the gene matches: 4. Reverse transcription used 450 to 650 ng RNA and constant-region primers for alpha and beta. Alpha and beta chain libraries were made separately by chain-specific third strand synthesis with multiplexing indices. One entry per CDR3 protein results from TCRdb running MiXCR on the 5' RACE reads. Among around 4,300 distinct CDR3 sequences listed, roughly 8% were seen once. This clonotype came up many times. Its antigen remains unknown. Whole-study results and caveats: Study cohorts differed slightly in age and sex, but this did not explain diversity differences. Donor HLA types were not determined in the study. MAIT alpha-chain CDR3s were frequent in healthy controls, depleted in HIV+.

No cell fractionation was done, so the repertoire covers all unsorted peripheral blood T cells. The starting material was blood, obtained before antiretroviral therapy. This rearrangement joins TRBV6-4 to TRBJ2-1, with 9 bases aligning to TRBD2. The origin of this receptor is an adult with HIV infection. The chain's CDR3 is CASSVGTSSNEQFF. DNA for the CDR3: TGTGCCAGCAGTGTGGGGACTAGCTCCAATGAGCAGTTCTTC.